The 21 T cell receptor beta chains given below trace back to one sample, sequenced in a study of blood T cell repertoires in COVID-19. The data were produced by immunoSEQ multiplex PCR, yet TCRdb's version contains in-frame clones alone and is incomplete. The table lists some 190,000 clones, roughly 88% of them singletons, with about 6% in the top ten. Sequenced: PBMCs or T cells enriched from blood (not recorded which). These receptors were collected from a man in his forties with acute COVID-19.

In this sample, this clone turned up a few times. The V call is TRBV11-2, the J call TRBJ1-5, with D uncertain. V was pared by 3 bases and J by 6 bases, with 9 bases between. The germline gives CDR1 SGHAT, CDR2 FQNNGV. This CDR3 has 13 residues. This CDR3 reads CASSLGAGQPQHF. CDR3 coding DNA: TGTGCCAGCAGCTTGGGCGCCGGTCAGCCCCAGCATTTT. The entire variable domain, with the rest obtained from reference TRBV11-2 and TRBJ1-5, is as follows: EAGVAQSPRYKIIEKRQSVAFWCNPISGHATLYWYQQILGQGPKLLIQFQNNGVVDDSQLPKDRFSAERLKGVDSTLKIQPAKLEDSAVYLCASSLGAGQPQHFGDGTRLSIL.

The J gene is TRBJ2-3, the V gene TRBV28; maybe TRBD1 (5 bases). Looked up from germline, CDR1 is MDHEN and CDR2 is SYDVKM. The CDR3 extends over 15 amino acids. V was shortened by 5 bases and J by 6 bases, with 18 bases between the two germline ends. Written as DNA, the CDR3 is TGTGCCAGCAGTACCCACCCTAGGGGCAAGGATACGCAGTATTTT. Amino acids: CASSTHPRGKDTQYF.

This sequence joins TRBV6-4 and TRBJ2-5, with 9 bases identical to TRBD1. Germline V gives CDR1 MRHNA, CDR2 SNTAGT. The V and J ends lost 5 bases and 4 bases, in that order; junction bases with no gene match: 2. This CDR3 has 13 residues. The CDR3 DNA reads TGTGCCAGCAGTAGGGGACAGGGAGAGACCCAGTACTTC. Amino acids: CASSRGQGETQYF.

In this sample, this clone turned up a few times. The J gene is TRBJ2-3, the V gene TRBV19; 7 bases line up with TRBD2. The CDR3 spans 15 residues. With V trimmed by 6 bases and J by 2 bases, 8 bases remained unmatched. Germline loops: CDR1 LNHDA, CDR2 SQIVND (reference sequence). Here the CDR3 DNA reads TGTGCCAGTAGACAACCCGGGACTACCACAGATACGCAGTATTTT. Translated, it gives CASRQPGTTTDTQYF.

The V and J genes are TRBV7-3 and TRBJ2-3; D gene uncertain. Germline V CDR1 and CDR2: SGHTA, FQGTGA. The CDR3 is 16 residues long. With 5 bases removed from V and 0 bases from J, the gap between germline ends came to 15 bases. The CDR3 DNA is TGTGCCAGCAGCCAAAATCGAGCTCCCAGCACAGATACGCAGTATTTT. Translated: CASSQNRAPSTDTQYF.

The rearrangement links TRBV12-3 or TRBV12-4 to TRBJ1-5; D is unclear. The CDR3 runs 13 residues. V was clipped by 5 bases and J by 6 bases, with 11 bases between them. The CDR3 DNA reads TGTGCCAGCAGTCGGGGAGGTCTTCAGCCCCAGCATTTT. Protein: CASSRGGLQPQHF.

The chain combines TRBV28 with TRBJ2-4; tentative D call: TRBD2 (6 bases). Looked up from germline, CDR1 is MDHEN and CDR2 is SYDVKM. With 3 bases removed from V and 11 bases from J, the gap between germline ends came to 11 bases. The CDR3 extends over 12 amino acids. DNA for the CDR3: TGTGCCAGCAGTTTTCCCGCGGGATTTCAGTACTTC. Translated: CASSFPAGFQYF.

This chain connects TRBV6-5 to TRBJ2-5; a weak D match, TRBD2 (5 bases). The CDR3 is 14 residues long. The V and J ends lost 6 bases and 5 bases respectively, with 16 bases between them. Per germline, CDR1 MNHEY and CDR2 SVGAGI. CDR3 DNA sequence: TGTGCCAGCAGCCGTCGCCTAGCACATGAGACCCAGTACTTC. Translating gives CASSRRLAHETQYF.

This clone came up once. The CDR3 region is CAQGRNEQFF. The CDR3 bases are TGTGCCCAGGGGCGCAATGAGCAGTTCTTC. This chain joins TRBV7-6 and TRBJ2-1, with TRBD1 as a possible D gene (6 bases). The CDR3 has 10 amino acids. The germline V and J ends were trimmed by 11 bases and 6 bases, with 8 bases remaining between them. CDR1 SGHVS and CDR2 FNYEAQ come from the germline V gene.

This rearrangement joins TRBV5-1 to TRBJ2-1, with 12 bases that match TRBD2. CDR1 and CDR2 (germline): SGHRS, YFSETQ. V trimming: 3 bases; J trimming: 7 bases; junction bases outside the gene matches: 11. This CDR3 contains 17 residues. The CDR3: CASSSRLAGVWRNEQFF. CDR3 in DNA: TGCGCCAGCAGCTCAAGACTAGCGGGAGTATGGCGGAATGAGCAGTTCTTC. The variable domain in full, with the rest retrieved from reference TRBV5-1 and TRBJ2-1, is KAGVTQTPRYLIKTRGQQVTLSCSPISGHRSVSWYQQTPGQGLQFLFEYFSETQRNKGNFPGRFSGRQFSNSRSEMNVSTLELGDSALYLCASSSRLAGVWRNEQFFGPGTRLTVL.

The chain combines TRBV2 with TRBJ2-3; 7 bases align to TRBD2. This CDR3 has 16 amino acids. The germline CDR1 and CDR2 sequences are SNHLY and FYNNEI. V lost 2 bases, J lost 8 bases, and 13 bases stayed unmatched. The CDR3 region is CASSERSSGTGGTQYF. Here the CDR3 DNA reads TGTGCCAGCAGTGAAAGGTCTAGCGGTACCGGGGGTACGCAGTATTTT.

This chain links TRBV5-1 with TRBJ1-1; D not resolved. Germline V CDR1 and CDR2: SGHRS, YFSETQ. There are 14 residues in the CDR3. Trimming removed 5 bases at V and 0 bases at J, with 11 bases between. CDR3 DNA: TGCGCCAGCAGTTGGGGAGATGTGAACACTGAAGCTTTCTTT. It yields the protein CASSWGDVNTEAFF.

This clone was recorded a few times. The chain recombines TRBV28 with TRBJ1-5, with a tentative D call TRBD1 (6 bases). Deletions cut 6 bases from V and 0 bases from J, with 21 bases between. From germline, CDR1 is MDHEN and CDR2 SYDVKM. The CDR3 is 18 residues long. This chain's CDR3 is CASSSGTQIEYSNQPQHF. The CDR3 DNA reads TGTGCCAGCAGCTCCGGGACACAGATCGAATATAGCAATCAGCCCCAGCATTTT.

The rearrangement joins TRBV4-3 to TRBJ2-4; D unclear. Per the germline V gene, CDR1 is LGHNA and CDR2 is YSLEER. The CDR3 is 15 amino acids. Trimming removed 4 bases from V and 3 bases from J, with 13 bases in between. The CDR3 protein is CASSLLYPGKNIQYF. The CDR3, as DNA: TGCGCCAGCAGCCTTCTTTATCCCGGCAAAAACATTCAGTACTTC.

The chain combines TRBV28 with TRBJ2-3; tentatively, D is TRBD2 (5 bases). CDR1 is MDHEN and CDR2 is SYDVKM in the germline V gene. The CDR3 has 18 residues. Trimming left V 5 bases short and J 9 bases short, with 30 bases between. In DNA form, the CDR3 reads TGTGCCAGCAGTCCGCGGAAAGGACCGGGGTTTGGTTCTAGCACGCAGTATTTT. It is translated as CASSPRKGPGFGSSTQYF.

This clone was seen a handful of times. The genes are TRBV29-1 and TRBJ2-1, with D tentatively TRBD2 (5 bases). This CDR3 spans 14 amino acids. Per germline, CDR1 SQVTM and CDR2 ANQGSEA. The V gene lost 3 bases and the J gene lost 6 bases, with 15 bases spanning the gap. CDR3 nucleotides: TGCAGCGTTGAGACTATCCGCGAGAGCAATGAGCAGTTCTTC. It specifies CSVETIRESNEQFF.

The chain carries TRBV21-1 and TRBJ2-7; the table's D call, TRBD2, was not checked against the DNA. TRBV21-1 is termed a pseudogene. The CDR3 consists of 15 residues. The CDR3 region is CASSPKEGLNDEQYF. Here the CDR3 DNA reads TGTGCCAGCAGCCCCAAGGAGGGCTTAAACGACGAGCAGTACTTC.

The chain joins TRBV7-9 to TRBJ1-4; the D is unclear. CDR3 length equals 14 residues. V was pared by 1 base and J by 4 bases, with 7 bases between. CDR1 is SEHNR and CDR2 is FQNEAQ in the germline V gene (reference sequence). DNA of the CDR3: TGTGCCAGCAGCTTAGGTTTAGATAATGAAAAACTGTTTTTT. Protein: CASSLGLDNEKLFF.

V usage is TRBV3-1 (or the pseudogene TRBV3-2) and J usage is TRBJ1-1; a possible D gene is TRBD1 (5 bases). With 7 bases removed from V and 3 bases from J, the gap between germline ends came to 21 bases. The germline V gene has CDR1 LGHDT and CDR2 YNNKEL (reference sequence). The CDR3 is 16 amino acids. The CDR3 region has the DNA TGTGCCAGCACCGTAAGGGGTGTTTACCAGGACACTGAAGCTTTCTTT. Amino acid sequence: CASTVRGVYQDTEAFF.

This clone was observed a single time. The CDR3 spells CASPLGASGPRGANEQFF. CDR3 sequence (DNA): TGTGCCAGCCCCCTTGGAGCTAGCGGGCCTAGGGGGGCCAATGAGCAGTTCTTC. The V gene is TRBV5-8, the J gene TRBJ2-1, with 8 bases identical to TRBD2. The CDR3 totals 18 residues. Germline CDR1 and CDR2: SGHTS and YDEGEE. V gave up 7 bases and J gave up 6 bases; unmatched junction bases: 21.

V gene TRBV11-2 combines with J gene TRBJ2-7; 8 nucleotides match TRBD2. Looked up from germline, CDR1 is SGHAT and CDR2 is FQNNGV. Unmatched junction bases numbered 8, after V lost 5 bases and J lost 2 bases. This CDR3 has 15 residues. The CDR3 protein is CASSIPLAGTYEQYF. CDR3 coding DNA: TGTGCCAGCAGCATTCCCTTAGCGGGAACCTACGAGCAGTACTTC. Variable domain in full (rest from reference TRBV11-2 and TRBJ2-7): EAGVAQSPRYKIIEKRQSVAFWCNPISGHATLYWYQQILGQGPKLLIQFQNNGVVDDSQLPKDRFSAERLKGVDSTLKIQPAKLEDSAVYLCASSIPLAGTYEQYFGPGTRLTVT.